These 9 T cell receptor beta chains share one sample of origin, sequenced in a study of T cells in Graves' hyperthyroidism and ophthalmopathy. From RNA transcripts, TCR beta CDR3 regions were amplified. When the TCR CDR3 underwent first-round RT-PCR, the HTBI primer set was used. MiXCR was run by TCRdb on the multiplex PCR reads, yielding one entry per CDR3 protein. The table shows about 290,000 distinct CDR3 sequences, with 12% to 15% occurring only once. The sample taken for sequencing was blood. These receptors were collected from a woman aged 50 to 60 with Graves' hyperthyroidism that later progressed to Graves' ophthalmopathy.

Many counts were recorded for this clonotype. The chain uses TRBV7-9 and TRBJ2-7; D not certain. Germline CDR1 SEHNR, CDR2 FQNEAQ (reference sequence). This CDR3 is built from 16 residues. Trimming took 5 bases from V and 2 from J, leaving 19 bases between them. The CDR3: CASSRFRPLDPYEQYF. In nucleotides, the CDR3 is TGTGCCAGCAGCCGCTTCCGACCCCTGGACCCCTACGAGCAGTACTTC.

This clonotype was detected ten times or more. The chain is built from TRBV20-1 and TRBJ1-1; D ambiguous. The ends were cut back, 4 bases at V and 1 base at J, with 16 bases in the middle. Germline assignment: CDR1 DFQATT and CDR2 SNEGSKA (reference sequence). CDR3 length: 15 residues. CDR3 sequence: CSAKTVGKTNTEAFF. The CDR3 bases are TGCAGTGCTAAGACTGTAGGGAAAACGAACACTGAAGCTTTCTTT.

This clonotype was found many times. This chain joins TRBV6-1 and TRBJ2-2; D gene ambiguous. The CDR3 spans 14 residues. V lost 7 bases, J lost 4 bases, and 13 bases lay in between. Looked up from germline, CDR1 is MNHNS and CDR2 is SASEGT. DNA of the CDR3: TGTGCCAGCAACTGGGCAGGCGGCACCGGGGAGCTGTTTTTT. This sequence encodes CASNWAGGTGELFF.

This clonotype was recorded many times. The rearrangement links TRBV18 to TRBJ2-2; the D gene is possibly TRBD2 (6 bases). The CDR3 spans 17 residues. The V end was cut by 3 bases, the J end by 6 bases, with 20 bases between. Per the germline V gene, CDR1 is KGHSH and CDR2 is LQKENI. For the CDR3, the DNA is TGTGCCAGCTCACCTTTCGGAGGCGGGATCATCCCCGGGGAGCTGTTTTTT. Its translation: CASSPFGGGIIPGELFF. Drawing the rest from reference TRBV18 and TRBJ2-2, the complete variable domain is NAGVMQNPRHLVRRRGQEARLRCSPMKGHSHVYWYRQLPEEGLKFMVYLQKENIIDESGMPKERFSAEFPKEGPSILRIQQVVRGDSAAYFCASSPFGGGIIPGELFFGEGSRLTVL.

The V and J genes are TRBV9 and TRBJ2-7, with 10 positions matching TRBD1. In germline, CDR1 is SGDLS, CDR2 YYNGEE. CDR3 size: 15 residues. V gave up 2 bases and J gave up 6 bases; unmatched junction bases: 8. The CDR3 DNA reads as TGTGCCAGCAGCGTCTGGGCGACAGGGGGCGTCGAGCAGTACTTC. Protein sequence: CASSVWATGGVEQYF.

Only a few counts were recorded for this clonotype. V gene TRBV9 combines with J gene TRBJ2-3; no definite D call. Germline CDR1 is SGDLS and CDR2 is YYNGEE. Trimming removed 0 bases from V and 5 bases from J, with 10 bases in between. The CDR3 extends over 14 amino acids. CDR3 bases: TGTGCCAGCAGCGTAGCAAGGTGGGGAGATACGCAGTATTTT. Residues: CASSVARWGDTQYF.

This clonotype came up a few times. V gene TRBV7-6 combines with J gene TRBJ1-2, with 7 bases fitting TRBD1. Germline values: CDR1 SGHVS, CDR2 FNYEAQ. The CDR3 length is 15 residues. The ends lost 1 base at V and 8 bases at J; junction bases unmatched: 10. CDR3 in DNA: TGTGCCAGCAGCTTAGGGGACAGCTCTATGCTGGGCTACACCTTC. Amino acid sequence: CASSLGDSSMLGYTF. Complete variable domain (other parts from reference TRBV7-6 and TRBJ1-2): GAGVSQSPRYKVTKRGQDVALRCDPISGHVSLYWYRQALGQGPEFLTYFNYEAQQDKSGLPNDRFSAERPEGSISTLTIQRTEQRDSAMYRCASSLGDSSMLGYTFGSGTRLTVV.

This clonotype was seen only a few times. The rearrangement uses TRBV29-1 and TRBJ1-1; 7 nucleotides agree with TRBD1. After removal of 4 bases from V and 8 bases from J, the junction contained 10 bases not matched to a gene. CDR3 length: 13 residues. The germline CDR1 and CDR2 sequences are SQVTM and ANQGSEA. The CDR3 here is CSVGGTVRKEAFF. CDR3 nucleotides: TGCAGCGTTGGCGGGACAGTAAGAAAGGAAGCTTTCTTT.

Many counts were recorded for this clonotype. The V gene is TRBV20-1, the J gene TRBJ2-2, with a possible D match to TRBD2 (5 bases). The CDR3 is 14 amino acids. V lost 0 bases, J lost 5 bases, and 10 bases lay in between. Germline V CDR1 and CDR2: DFQATT, SNEGSKA (reference sequence). The CDR3 here is CSARDEGFTGELFF. The CDR3 DNA reads as TGCAGTGCTAGAGATGAGGGATTTACCGGGGAGCTGTTTTTT.